What follows is one T cell receptor beta chain and its context. The antigen it recognizes is unknown. There are no base qualities to consult, and no much larger clone falls within one base. The data were obtained in a study of T cell changes during pregnancy in multiple sclerosis (dated by TCRdb to between 2019 and 2020). Regarding the research as a whole: The study examined how the T cell repertoire changed over the course of pregnancy in women with multiple sclerosis.

Taken from cysteine to phenylalanine, the CDR3 has 12 residues. Just the 36-base CDR3 DNA is kept, in frame starting at base 1. Trimming takes 2 bases from V and 8 bases from J, and the germline ends sit 10 bases apart. For CDR1 and CDR2, the germline V gene (reference sequence) lists GTSNPN and SVGIG. The library was generated by the immunoSEQ multiplex PCR assay. This immuneACCESS table, as held by TCRdb, lists in-frame sequences with V and J called but not all clones. Of the missing ones, under half trace to an unresolved V gene in checked studies; the others have no known cause. This sample gives about 93,000 clones in total; 85% to 95% of them show up just once. Of the sample, 2% to 2.5% falls within the top ten clones.

The V and J segments used are TRBV30 and TRBJ2-4; confidence is insufficient to name the D gene. The sequences come from peripheral blood, collected after pregnancy. The receptor comes from a female donor with multiple sclerosis, enrolled in a pregnancy study. The nucleotides are TGTGCCTGGAGTATTCGGTACGACATTCAGTACTTC. Its product reads: CAWSIRYDIQYF.